These 3 T cell receptor beta chains were all obtained from the same sample, sequenced in a study of cytomegalovirus exposure and HLA in healthy donors. The PCR employed 60 Vbeta primers together with 13 Jbeta primers. Clones were read by immunoSEQ multiplex PCR, and TCRdb kept only the in-frame ones, dropping some. The profile shows 200,000 to 250,000 clones, about 79% of them singletons. Sequencing was performed on PBMCs. All receptors derive from a man aged 18 to 29 in good health and CMV-seronegative.

The chain employs TRBV10-3 and TRBJ2-1, with 7 bases identical to TRBD2. V was clipped by 2 bases and J by 7 bases; unmatched bases: 11. The V gene's germline CDR1 is ENHRY and CDR2 SYGVKD. This CDR3 spans 16 amino acids. In DNA, the CDR3 is TGTGCCATCAGTGAGGTTCCCGGCGGGAGATGGAATGAGCAGTTCTTC. Amino acid sequence: CAISEVPGGRWNEQFF.

This chain joins TRBV9 and TRBJ2-7; 7 nucleotides line up with TRBD1. Germline V CDR1 and CDR2: SGDLS, YYNGEE. V was pared by 4 bases and J by 3 bases, with 10 bases of the junction left unmatched. This CDR3 is built from 15 residues. In DNA, the CDR3 is TGTGCCAGCAGCCCTAGACAGGGAAGTATCTACGAGCAGTACTTC. Amino acids: CASSPRQGSIYEQYF. The full variable domain, its missing parts supplied by reference TRBV9 and TRBJ2-7, is DSGVTQTPKHLITATGQRVTLRCSPRSGDLSVYWYQQSLDQGLQFLIQYYNGEERAKGNILERFSAQQFPDLHSELNLSSLELGDSALYFCASSPRQGSIYEQYFGPGTRLTVT.

The rearrangement joins TRBV18 to TRBJ2-1; TRBD2 agrees at 7 bases. The CDR3 is 16 residues long. The V gene's germline CDR1 is KGHSH and CDR2 LQKENI. V lost 3 bases to trimming and J lost 9 bases; unmatched junction nucleotides: 14. CDR3 sequence: CASSPNDLAVHGEQFF. CDR3 coding DNA: TGTGCCAGCTCACCCAACGACCTAGCGGTTCATGGTGAGCAGTTCTTC.